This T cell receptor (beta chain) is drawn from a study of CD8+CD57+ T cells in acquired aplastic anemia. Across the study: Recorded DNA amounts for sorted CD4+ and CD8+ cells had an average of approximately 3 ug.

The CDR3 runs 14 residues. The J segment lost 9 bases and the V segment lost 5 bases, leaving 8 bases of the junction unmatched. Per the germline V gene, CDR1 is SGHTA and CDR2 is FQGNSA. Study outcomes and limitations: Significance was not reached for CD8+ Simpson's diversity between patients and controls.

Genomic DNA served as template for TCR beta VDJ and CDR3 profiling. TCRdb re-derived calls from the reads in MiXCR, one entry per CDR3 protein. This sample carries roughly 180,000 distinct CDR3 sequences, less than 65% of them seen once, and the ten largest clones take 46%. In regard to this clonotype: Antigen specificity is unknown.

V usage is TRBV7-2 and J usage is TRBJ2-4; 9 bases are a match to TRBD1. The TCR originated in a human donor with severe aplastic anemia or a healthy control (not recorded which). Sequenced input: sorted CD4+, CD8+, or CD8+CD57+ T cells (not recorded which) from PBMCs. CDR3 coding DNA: TGTGCCAGCAGCCAAGATCGGACAGGGGCCATTCAGTACTTC. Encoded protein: CASSQDRTGAIQYF.